The entry that follows covers one TCR beta chain sequence. The data were taken from a study of molecular identifiers for immune sequencing clone quantification. TCRdb processed the PCR reads anew with MiXCR; each CDR3 protein has one entry. This table has 88,000 or so distinct CDR3 sequences, around 20% appearing once. CDR3 length: 21 amino acids. This receptor was identified in a human donor in good health. Some libraries in this study had Jurkat cell RNA spiked in. V and J are TRBV3-2 and TRBJ2-4; the table's D call of TRBD2 was not tested on the DNA. TRBV3-2 is annotated as a pseudogene. Sequencing was done on a sample of naive CD8+ T cells from blood, with Jurkat cell RNA spiked in. Subset given: FACS-sorted CD8+CD4-CCR7+CD45RA+ naive T cells. CDR3 nucleotides: TGTGCCAGCAGCCAAGATCGTCCCGGGACTAGCGGGTGCCTAGCCAAAAACATTCAGTACTTC. Amino acids: CASSQDRPGTSGCLAKNIQYF.